This T cell receptor beta chain came from a study of shared clonotypes between healthy human individuals. Study-wide results and limits: Among donors, clonotype sharing was expected to be affected by sequencing depth. Specimens sampled were limited to blood, with tissue repertoires likely differing.

From germline, CDR1 is SNHLY and CDR2 FYNNEI. The CDR3 extends over 18 amino acids. The V end lost 6 bases, the J end lost 0 bases, and 20 bases lay between the germline ends. Adult donors, all healthy and HIV-negative, had no recent acute infections or vaccinations. This table comes from immunoSEQ multiplex PCR, and its TCRdb copy is limited to in-frame clones, with some not included. The sample has more than 400,000 clones; approximately 82% are singletons. As regards this clone: The antigen remains unidentified.

This TCR was sampled from a woman between 35 and 50 years old in good health. Some clones in this sample may be carry-over from other donors' samples. Sequences were obtained from PBMCs. V usage is TRBV2 and J usage is TRBJ1-4, with D tentatively TRBD1 (5 bases). The CDR3 DNA reads TGTGCCAGCAGAGGGACTCACGCTCTTGCCGCAACTAATGAAAAACTGTTTTTT. Protein sequence: CASRGTHALAATNEKLFF.